These T cell receptor beta chains were read from a single sample in a study. TCRdb fed the multiplex PCR reads into MiXCR, producing one record per CDR3 protein. The sample has approximately 280 distinct CDR3 sequences, approximately 3.6% seen once. Material for sequencing was Tregs sorted from blood. The source is a female donor with breast cancer. The CDR3 runs from the conserved cysteine through the conserved F or W. Each record gives: V gene, clone size, D gene, J gene, CDR3 DNA, CDR3 protein. A D gene is named only where the DNA matches it firmly. A row's size may be missing; if present it is once, few, many or a size class.

v_call: TRBV12-3/TRBV12-4
clone_size: many
d_call: NA
j_call: TRBJ1-2
cdr3_nt: TGTGCCAGCACGGGTTCCAGTTTGGGCTATGGCTACACCTTC
cdr3_aa: CASTGSSLGYGYTF

v_call: TRBV12-3/TRBV12-4
clone_size: few
d_call: NA
j_call: TRBJ1-2
cdr3_nt: TGTGCCAGCAAGGACGGTTCCTATGGCTACACCTTC
cdr3_aa: CASKDGSYGYTF

v_call: TRBV12-3/TRBV12-4
clone_size: many
d_call: TRBD1
j_call: TRBJ1-2
cdr3_nt: TGTGCCAGCAGCGGACAGGACAACTATGGCTACACCTTC
cdr3_aa: CASSGQDNYGYTF

v_call: TRBV12-3/TRBV12-4
clone_size: medium-sized
d_call: NA
j_call: TRBJ1-2
cdr3_nt: TGTGCCAGCAGTTCGCCCTATGGACGATCTAACTATGGCTACACCTTC
cdr3_aa: CASSSPYGRSNYGYTF

v_call: TRBV12-3/TRBV12-4
clone_size: many
d_call: NA
j_call: TRBJ1-2
cdr3_nt: TGTGCCAGCTATGGCTACACCTTC
cdr3_aa: CASYGYTF

v_call: TRBV12-3/TRBV12-4
clone_size: many
d_call: TRBD1
j_call: TRBJ1-2
cdr3_nt: TGTGCCAGCAGCACCCGGGACAGAGGCTACACCTTC
cdr3_aa: CASSTRDRGYTF

v_call: TRBV12-3/TRBV12-4
clone_size: NA
d_call: TRBD1
j_call: TRBJ1-2
cdr3_nt: TGTGCCAGCAGTCGCGCCGGGACAGGGAATGGCTACACCTTC
cdr3_aa: CASSRAGTGNGYTF

v_call: TRBV12-3/TRBV12-4
clone_size: medium-sized
d_call: NA
j_call: TRBJ1-2
cdr3_nt: TGTGCCAGCAGTCTCCAGGGCCTCGGGCGCTACACCTTC
cdr3_aa: CASSLQGLGRYTF

v_call: TRBV12-3/TRBV12-4
clone_size: medium-sized
d_call: NA
j_call: TRBJ1-2
cdr3_nt: TGTGCCAGCAGGTCGACAGCTACCTATGGCTACACCTTC
cdr3_aa: CASRSTATYGYTF

v_call: TRBV12-3/TRBV12-4
clone_size: medium-sized
d_call: NA
j_call: TRBJ1-2
cdr3_nt: TGTGCCAGCAGTTTAATGGACAGAGGGAACTATGGCTACACCTTC
cdr3_aa: CASSLMDRGNYGYTF

v_call: TRBV12-3/TRBV12-4
clone_size: many
d_call: NA
j_call: TRBJ1-2
cdr3_nt: TGTGCCAGCAGTTTATCCCCGGTCTATGGCTACACCTTC
cdr3_aa: CASSLSPVYGYTF

v_call: TRBV12-3/TRBV12-4
clone_size: hyperexpanded
d_call: NA
j_call: TRBJ1-2
cdr3_nt: TGTGCCAGCAACGCGGACAGTTATGGCTACACCTTC
cdr3_aa: CASNADSYGYTF

v_call: TRBV12-3/TRBV12-4
clone_size: many
d_call: TRBD1
j_call: TRBJ1-2
cdr3_nt: TGTGCCAGCAGTTTAGATGGACAGGTCGGTGGCTACACCTTC
cdr3_aa: CASSLDGQVGGYTF

v_call: TRBV12-5
clone_size: medium-sized
d_call: NA
j_call: TRBJ1-2
cdr3_nt: TGTGCTAGTGGTGACAGGAACTATGGCTACACCTTC
cdr3_aa: CASGDRNYGYTF

v_call: TRBV12-3/TRBV12-4
clone_size: many
d_call: NA
j_call: TRBJ1-2
cdr3_nt: TGTGCCAGCAGCCCCGGACGATGGGGCTACACCTTC
cdr3_aa: CASSPGRWGYTF

v_call: TRBV12-3/TRBV12-4
clone_size: many
d_call: NA
j_call: TRBJ1-2
cdr3_nt: TGTGCCAGCAGTTTAAAGGGAGGCTACACCTTC
cdr3_aa: CASSLKGGYTF

v_call: TRBV12-3/TRBV12-4
clone_size: many
d_call: NA
j_call: TRBJ1-2
cdr3_nt: TGTGCCAGCAGTATCGCAGGGTTTGTCCCCTATGGCTACACCTTC
cdr3_aa: CASSIAGFVPYGYTF

v_call: TRBV12-3/TRBV12-4
clone_size: medium-sized
d_call: NA
j_call: TRBJ1-2
cdr3_nt: TGTGCCAGCAGTTTTGGAGACGGCGTCTACTATGGCTACACCTTC
cdr3_aa: CASSFGDGVYYGYTF

v_call: TRBV12-3/TRBV12-4
clone_size: few
d_call: NA
j_call: TRBJ1-2
cdr3_nt: TGTGCCAGCGGGTGGGCTCATCGGGGCTACACCTTC
cdr3_aa: CASGWAHRGYTF

v_call: TRBV12-3/TRBV12-4
clone_size: large
d_call: NA
j_call: TRBJ1-2
cdr3_nt: TGTGCCAGCAGTTCTGTCGGCTCGGGCTATGGCTACACCTTC
cdr3_aa: CASSSVGSGYGYTF

v_call: TRBV12-3/TRBV12-4
clone_size: medium-sized
d_call: NA
j_call: TRBJ1-2
cdr3_nt: TGTGCCAGCAGTTTCGGATATGGCTACACCTTC
cdr3_aa: CASSFGYGYTF